This entry describes one TCR beta chain. This CDR3 is also generated by other DNA sequences in the sample. The sample originates from a study of blood T cell repertoires in COVID-19. Study context: Italy, Spain and the United States were the sources of the convalescent and acute COVID-19 samples. From T cells, B-cell-depleted T cells, or PBMCs came the material, which was cDNA or gDNA.

The authors' processing: Using reference gene primer amplification, nucleated cell counts were estimated. The repertoire was sequenced with immunoSEQ multiplex PCR; TCRdb's copy has only in-frame clones and lacks some. V, J and clone size reflect that table, while D and trimming were determined from the DNA. The sample records some 400,000 clones, roughly 80% being singletons. The V end was cut by 3 bases, the J end by 4 bases, with 9 bases between. The germline V gene encodes CDR1 SGHDN and CDR2 FVKESK. The CDR3 is 13 residues long. This clonotype originated in a human donor with acute or convalescent COVID-19. The donor label of this sample is uncertain. The chain employs TRBV14 and TRBJ1-2; no definite D call. The material sequenced was peripheral blood. CDR3 region: CASSQVAAYGYTF. The CDR3 bases are TGTGCCAGCAGCCAGGTGGCCGCCTATGGCTACACCTTC.